This TCR beta chain appears in the sequencing data of a study of cytomegalovirus exposure and HLA in healthy donors. Study-wide results and caveats: Cytomegalovirus status was reportedly diagnosed by the classifier with high sensitivity and specificity. Later analysis associated a missense DCLRE1C variant with TCR beta V- and J-gene trimming.

This clone has just a few counts. What it binds is unknown. Trimming pared 0 bases from V and 7 bases from J, leaving 10 bases between. The germline CDR1 and CDR2 sequences are SGHDT and YYEEEE. This CDR3 region has 14 residues. A multiplex PCR was run with 60 Vbeta primers and 13 Jbeta primers. Repertoires were generated with immunoSEQ multiplex PCR, while TCRdb's copy carries only in-frame clones and drops some. This table has 150,000 to 200,000 clones, 65% to 85% appearing once. The sequence derives from a man in his fifties or sixties in good health and CMV-seronegative. Input material: PBMCs. The chain uses TRBV5-6 and TRBJ1-4; D gene uncertain. The CDR3 sequence is CASSLAGVSEKLFF. The CDR3 DNA is TGTGCCAGCAGCTTGGCCGGGGTTAGTGAAAAACTGTTTTTT.